This record concerns one T cell receptor beta chain sequence. V shed 1 base and J 0 bases; nucleotides not matched to a gene: 7. This CDR3 comprises 18 residues. CDR1 and CDR2 (germline): GTSNPN, SVGIG (reference sequence). TCRdb keeps only in-frame clones here, not all; method: immunoSEQ multiplex PCR. The sample includes around 40,000 clones, about 86% of them seen just once. This specimen comes from a study of blood T cell repertoires in COVID-19. The overall study: From the United States, Italy and Spain came samples of acute and convalescent COVID-19.

The TCR comes from a woman older than 75 with active or convalescent COVID-19. The specimen was peripheral blood. The chain combines TRBV30 with TRBJ2-4; 12 nucleotides align to TRBD1. The CDR3 loop reads CAWSDRDRGRGAKNIQYF. DNA of the CDR3: TGTGCCTGGAGTGACCGGGACAGGGGGCGCGGAGCCAAAAACATTCAGTACTTC.